Included here is one TCR beta chain sequence, with context. Germline CDR1 and CDR2: SNHLY and FYNNEI. Trimming stripped 1 base from V and 2 bases from J, with 11 bases between. The length of the CDR3 is 15 residues. Authors' data handling: For nucleated cells, counts were estimated from reference gene primer amplification. The data were produced by immunoSEQ multiplex PCR, yet TCRdb's version contains in-frame clones alone and is incomplete. D and trimming were read from the DNA, whereas the V and J calls and clone size are those reported in that table. The sample consists of 18,000 or so clones, roughly nine tenths of them appearing once. The data are from a study of blood T cell repertoires in COVID-19. At the level of the study: The samples span acute and convalescent COVID-19 from the United States, Italy and Spain.

The gene calls are TRBV2 and TRBJ1-2; weak D call: TRBD1 (5 bases). The TCR originated in a man in his sixties with active COVID-19. The sample taken for sequencing was peripheral blood. DNA of the CDR3: TGTGCCAGCAGTGAAGGGGCAGGGAACAACTATGGCTACACCTTC. The encoded protein is CASSEGAGNNYGYTF.